This is a list of T cell receptor beta chains from one sample in a study of blood T cell repertoires in COVID-19. This table comes from immunoSEQ multiplex PCR, and its TCRdb copy is limited to in-frame clones, with some not included. The sample records more than 300,000 clones, around 88% being singletons. Specimen: peripheral blood. The receptors were sampled from a woman in her thirties with COVID-19, enrolled during active disease. CDR3s include the opening cysteine and the closing phenylalanine or tryptophan. The D gene is left open where the match is weak. A row's size may be missing; if present it is once, few, many or a size class.

CDR3aa: CASSLAGQPGNTIYF
CDR3nt: TGTGCCAGCAGCTTAGCCGGACAGCCTGGAAACACCATATATTTT
v_gene: TRBV7-2
d_gene: NA
j_gene: TRBJ1-3
abundance: once

CDR3aa: CASRGKSSYEQYF
CDR3nt: TGTGCCAGTAGGGGGAAGAGCTCCTACGAGCAGTACTTC
v_gene: TRBV6-5
d_gene: NA
j_gene: TRBJ2-7
abundance: NA

CDR3aa: CAWTTGATGRREKLFF
CDR3nt: TGTGCCTGGACGACAGGGGCCACCGGGAGGCGTGAAAAACTGTTTTTT
v_gene: TRBV30
d_gene: TRBD1
j_gene: TRBJ1-4
abundance: NA

CDR3aa: CASSSAQDVQYF
CDR3nt: TGTGCCAGCAGCTCCGCCCAGGATGTGCAGTATTTT
v_gene: TRBV7-9
d_gene: NA
j_gene: TRBJ2-3
abundance: NA

CDR3aa: CAWKCGLAKNIQYF
CDR3nt: TGTGCCTGGAAGTGCGGACTAGCCAAAAACATTCAGTACTTC
v_gene: TRBV30
d_gene: NA
j_gene: TRBJ2-4
abundance: NA

CDR3aa: CASSIGGGGYSNQPQHF
CDR3nt: TGTGCCAGCAGCATCGGGGGGGGAGGGTATAGCAATCAGCCCCAGCATTTT
v_gene: TRBV3-1/TRBV3-2
d_gene: NA
j_gene: TRBJ1-5
abundance: NA

CDR3aa: CASRLQVADTQYF
CDR3nt: TGTGCCAGCAGACTACAGGTGGCAGATACGCAGTATTTT
v_gene: TRBV7-9
d_gene: NA
j_gene: TRBJ2-3
abundance: NA

CDR3aa: CASSSGVPAIAGGQVNEQFF
CDR3nt: TGTGCCAGCAGCTCAGGGGTCCCGGCGATAGCGGGGGGGCAGGTCAATGAGCAGTTCTTC
v_gene: TRBV11-3
d_gene: TRBD2
j_gene: TRBJ2-1
abundance: NA

CDR3aa: CASSRVVQGGGYTF
CDR3nt: TGTGCCAGCAGTCGAGTGGTCCAGGGAGGTGGCTACACCTTC
v_gene: TRBV3-1/TRBV3-2
d_gene: NA
j_gene: TRBJ1-2
abundance: NA

CDR3aa: CASSFGTGGQNTEAFF
CDR3nt: TGCGCCAGCAGCTTCGGGACAGGGGGCCAGAACACTGAAGCTTTCTTT
v_gene: TRBV5-1
d_gene: TRBD1
j_gene: TRBJ1-1
abundance: NA

CDR3aa: CASSFGQGGYQNIQYF
CDR3nt: TGTGCCAGCAGTTTTGGGCAGGGGGGATACCAAAACATTCAGTACTTC
v_gene: TRBV28
d_gene: NA
j_gene: TRBJ2-4
abundance: NA

CDR3aa: CASSLEGNSYNEQFF
CDR3nt: TGTGCCAGCAGCTTGGAGGGGAACTCCTACAATGAGCAGTTCTTC
v_gene: TRBV11-3
d_gene: NA
j_gene: TRBJ2-1
abundance: NA

CDR3aa: CASSLGRSNYGYTF
CDR3nt: TGTGCCAGCTCGCTGGGCAGATCCAACTATGGCTACACCTTC
v_gene: TRBV6-1
d_gene: NA
j_gene: TRBJ1-2
abundance: NA

CDR3aa: CASSFRDGYTF
CDR3nt: TGTGCCAGCAGCTTCCGGGATGGCTACACCTTC
v_gene: TRBV7-9
d_gene: NA
j_gene: TRBJ1-2
abundance: NA

CDR3aa: CSVEDLDRDFGYTF
CDR3nt: TGCAGCGTTGAAGATCTGGACAGGGACTTCGGCTACACCTTC
v_gene: TRBV29-1
d_gene: TRBD1
j_gene: TRBJ1-2
abundance: NA

CDR3aa: CASSLGGLYSNQPQHF
CDR3nt: TGTGCCAGCAGTTTGGGGGGGTTATATAGCAATCAGCCCCAGCATTTT
v_gene: TRBV28
d_gene: NA
j_gene: TRBJ1-5
abundance: NA

CDR3aa: CASSPVLSGNTIYF
CDR3nt: TGTGCCAGCAGCCCCGTTCTGTCTGGAAACACCATATATTTT
v_gene: TRBV28
d_gene: NA
j_gene: TRBJ1-3
abundance: NA

CDR3aa: CASSPAGRGTEAFF
CDR3nt: TGTGCCAGCAGCCCCGCCGGGCGGGGCACTGAAGCTTTCTTT
v_gene: TRBV6-5
d_gene: NA
j_gene: TRBJ1-1
abundance: once

CDR3aa: CASSAQGGGEAFF
CDR3nt: TGTGCCAGCAGCGCCCAAGGGGGGGGTGAAGCTTTCTTT
v_gene: TRBV7-9
d_gene: NA
j_gene: TRBJ1-1
abundance: once

CDR3aa: CASSYTGRADDEKLFF
CDR3nt: TGTGCCAGCAGCTACACAGGGAGGGCAGATGATGAAAAACTGTTTTTT
v_gene: TRBV5-4
d_gene: NA
j_gene: TRBJ1-4
abundance: NA

CDR3aa: CASSQAGWGDTEAFF
CDR3nt: TGCGCCAGCAGCCAAGCGGGATGGGGGGACACTGAAGCTTTCTTT
v_gene: TRBV4-1
d_gene: NA
j_gene: TRBJ1-1
abundance: once

CDR3aa: CASRAEKLFF
CDR3nt: TGTGCCAGCAGAGCAGAAAAACTGTTTTTT
v_gene: TRBV6-5
d_gene: NA
j_gene: TRBJ1-4
abundance: NA

CDR3aa: CASSQDPRAGGRRTDTQYF
CDR3nt: TGTGCCAGCAGCCAAGATCCTAGGGCGGGGGGTCGACGCACAGATACGCAGTATTTT
v_gene: TRBV3-1/TRBV3-2
d_gene: TRBD2
j_gene: TRBJ2-3
abundance: NA

CDR3aa: CASARGLIYGYTF
CDR3nt: TGTGCCAGCGCGCGTGGGCTAATCTATGGCTACACCTTC
v_gene: TRBV2
d_gene: NA
j_gene: TRBJ1-2
abundance: NA

CDR3aa: CASRPGVDEAFF
CDR3nt: TGTGCCAGTAGACCGGGGGTAGACGAAGCTTTCTTT
v_gene: TRBV19
d_gene: NA
j_gene: TRBJ1-1
abundance: NA

CDR3aa: CAISVGGGASDTQYF
CDR3nt: TGTGCCATCAGTGTTGGCGGGGGGGCCTCAGATACGCAGTATTTT
v_gene: TRBV10-3
d_gene: TRBD2
j_gene: TRBJ2-3
abundance: NA

CDR3aa: CASCIQGSSPLHF
CDR3nt: TGTGCCAGCTGCATACAGGGTTCTTCACCCCTCCACTTT
v_gene: TRBV2
d_gene: NA
j_gene: TRBJ1-6
abundance: once

CDR3aa: CASSLATGTADTGELFF
CDR3nt: TGTGCCAGCAGCTTAGCGACCGGGACAGCTGACACCGGGGAGCTGTTTTTT
v_gene: TRBV11-3
d_gene: TRBD1
j_gene: TRBJ2-2
abundance: NA

CDR3aa: CASSYRDYGDEQFF
CDR3nt: TGTGCCAGCAGCTACCGGGACTACGGAGATGAGCAGTTCTTC
v_gene: TRBV5-5
d_gene: TRBD2
j_gene: TRBJ2-1
abundance: NA

CDR3aa: CASSLVYSGETQYF
CDR3nt: TGCGCCAGCAGCTTGGTATACAGCGGGGAGACCCAGTACTTC
v_gene: TRBV5-1
d_gene: NA
j_gene: TRBJ2-5
abundance: NA

CDR3aa: CASSQDMFDTGELFF
CDR3nt: TGCGCCAGCAGCCAAGATATGTTCGACACCGGGGAGCTGTTTTTT
v_gene: TRBV4-1
d_gene: NA
j_gene: TRBJ2-2
abundance: NA

CDR3aa: CASSLNTAGADGYTF
CDR3nt: TGCGCCAGCAGCTTGAACACAGCGGGGGCGGACGGCTACACCTTC
v_gene: TRBV5-1
d_gene: NA
j_gene: TRBJ1-2
abundance: NA

CDR3aa: CASSDRTGKTYEQYF
CDR3nt: TGTGCCAGCAGTGACAGGACAGGCAAAACCTACGAGCAGTACTTC
v_gene: TRBV2
d_gene: TRBD1
j_gene: TRBJ2-7
abundance: NA

CDR3aa: CASTVPNTGELFF
CDR3nt: TGTGCCAGCACAGTGCCGAACACCGGGGAGCTGTTTTTT
v_gene: TRBV28
d_gene: NA
j_gene: TRBJ2-2
abundance: NA

CDR3aa: CASSRGLGETQYF
CDR3nt: TGCGCCAGCAGTAGGGGGCTGGGGGAGACCCAGTACTTC
v_gene: TRBV5-1
d_gene: TRBD1
j_gene: TRBJ2-5
abundance: NA

CDR3aa: CAISSGTSPTSSTDTQYF
CDR3nt: TGTGCCATCAGCTCCGGGACTAGCCCTACTTCTAGCACAGATACGCAGTATTTT
v_gene: TRBV10-3
d_gene: TRBD2
j_gene: TRBJ2-3
abundance: NA

CDR3aa: CASSLSASTDTQYF
CDR3nt: TGTGCCAGCTCATTATCTGCGAGCACAGATACGCAGTATTTT
v_gene: TRBV18
d_gene: NA
j_gene: TRBJ2-3
abundance: once

CDR3aa: CASRVRDRGQTQYF
CDR3nt: TGTGCCAGCAGGGTCCGGGACAGGGGCCAGACCCAGTACTTC
v_gene: TRBV28
d_gene: TRBD1
j_gene: TRBJ2-5
abundance: NA

CDR3aa: CASSPSGQSGNTIYF
CDR3nt: TGTGCCAGCAGCCCGTCTGGGCAGTCTGGAAACACCATATATTTT
v_gene: TRBV7-9
d_gene: NA
j_gene: TRBJ1-3
abundance: NA

CDR3aa: CASSPRRGQRSGANVLTF
CDR3nt: TGTGCCAGCTCGCCACGGAGAGGACAACGCTCTGGGGCCAACGTCCTGACTTTC
v_gene: TRBV18
d_gene: NA
j_gene: TRBJ2-6
abundance: NA

CDR3aa: CATSRGEWTGSSYEQYF
CDR3nt: TGTGCCACCAGCAGAGGCGAGTGGACAGGGAGCTCCTACGAGCAGTACTTC
v_gene: TRBV15
d_gene: TRBD1
j_gene: TRBJ2-7
abundance: NA

CDR3aa: CASLGETGEGYTF
CDR3nt: TGTGCCAGCTTGGGAGAAACAGGGGAGGGCTACACCTTC
v_gene: TRBV2
d_gene: TRBD1
j_gene: TRBJ1-2
abundance: NA

CDR3aa: CSARGQAEAFF
CDR3nt: TGCAGTGCTAGAGGACAGGCTGAAGCTTTCTTT
v_gene: TRBV20-1
d_gene: NA
j_gene: TRBJ1-1
abundance: NA

CDR3aa: CASSPLTGGSSEAFF
CDR3nt: TGTGCCAGCAGCCCGCTGACAGGGGGCTCTTCTGAAGCTTTCTTT
v_gene: TRBV3-1/TRBV3-2
d_gene: TRBD1
j_gene: TRBJ1-1
abundance: NA

CDR3aa: CASSQVQGASYEQYF
CDR3nt: TGCGCCAGCAGCCAAGTTCAGGGTGCATCCTACGAGCAGTACTTC
v_gene: TRBV4-1
d_gene: NA
j_gene: TRBJ2-7
abundance: NA

CDR3aa: CASSLRAPTGELFF
CDR3nt: TGTGCCAGCAGTTTGCGGGCGCCCACCGGGGAGCTGTTTTTT
v_gene: TRBV28
d_gene: NA
j_gene: TRBJ2-2
abundance: NA

CDR3aa: CATSSVRGISGANVLTF
CDR3nt: TGTGCCACCAGCAGTGTCAGGGGGATATCCGGGGCCAACGTCCTGACTTTC
v_gene: TRBV15
d_gene: TRBD1
j_gene: TRBJ2-6
abundance: few